The sequence of this T cell receptor beta chain was determined in a study of response to subunit inactivated influenza vaccine (dated by TCRdb to the late 2010s). Regarding the complete study: Deep quantitative profiling of the T cell receptor repertoire was used in the study to follow responses to a trivalent subunit inactivated influenza vaccine.

The receptor library was made with RT-PCR. These reads were obtained on an Illumina HiSeq 2500. Through fastp at Q25 and MiXCR, TCRdb rebuilt clones from the public reads, retaining in-frame beta chains. For every CDR3 protein sequence, its rows merge into one entry that carries the most common genes and DNA. This sample comprises almost 600,000 distinct CDR3 sequences, approximately 15% of them detected only once. The top ten clones comprise 8.5% to 14% of the sample. Overall study results and their limits: It was suggested by the authors that each seasonal influenza vaccination may recruit only a limited number of new T cells.

V and J are truncated by 6 bases and 5 bases respectively, leaving an intervening sequence of 19 bases. CDR1 and CDR2, per the germline V gene (reference sequence), are SEHNR and FQNEAQ. Measured from the cysteine to the phenylalanine, the CDR3 is 15 residues long. Of all the DNA, just the CDR3 is kept, 45 bases in frame from base 1. Remarks on this clonotype: Its antigen is unknown. No much larger clone exists at a distance of one base, and base qualities are not known.

Sequenced here: PBMCs from blood, sampled 12 days after vaccination. The chain is encoded by TRBV7-9 joined to TRBJ2-5; possibly the D gene is TRBD2, per 7 matching bases. The TCR was taken from a man aged 50-60 years who received an inactivated influenza vaccine. Donor details come from another sample of the same person, matched by shared clones. In nucleotides, the sequence is TGTGCCAGCAGACCACCGGGGGGCCCCGGGGAGACCCAGTACTTC. Its coded protein is CASRPPGGPGETQYF.